A single sample gave rise to the 30 T cell receptor beta chains below, sequenced in a study of blood T cell repertoires in COVID-19 (TCRdb year 2020). Library preparation used the immunoSEQ multiplex PCR assay. Entries here come from immuneACCESS through TCRdb and include only in-frame sequences with V and J called. Some clones fail to appear in such tables; in the studies checked, an unresolved V gene covers under half of the shortfall, and the cause of the remainder is unknown. This sample lists hundreds of thousands of clones; 88% were detected once. The ten biggest clones cover about 0.65% of the sample. The specimen sequenced was peripheral blood. These receptors came from a human donor in a cohort sampled during active COVID-19.

This rearrangement joins TRBV25-1 to TRBJ1-5; D ambiguous. V dropped 3 bases and J dropped 6 bases, with 12 bases sitting between them. Germline CDR1 is MGHDK and CDR2 is SYGVNS. This CDR3 is built from 14 residues. The DNA of the CDR3 is TGTGCCAGCAGTGAGGCGGGGAAGGTTCAGCCCCAGCATTTT. This translates into CASSEAGKVQPQHF.

The V call is TRBV3-1 (or the pseudogene TRBV3-2), the J call TRBJ2-5; D is possibly TRBD2 (5 bases). V was shortened by 1 base and J by 11 bases, with 32 bases between the two germline ends. The CDR3 extends over 19 amino acids. The germline V gene has CDR1 LGHDT and CDR2 YNNKEL (reference sequence). The CDR3 protein is CASSQAPQWEPALTRSQYF. The DNA for the CDR3 is TGTGCCAGCAGCCAAGCCCCCCAGTGGGAGCCCGCTTTAACGAGATCTCAGTACTTC.

This clone is a singleton in its sample. The chain couples TRBV9 to TRBJ2-4; TRBD1 matches 7 bases. V lost 0 bases, J lost 2 bases, and 8 bases stayed unmatched. The CDR3 has 17 residues. In germline, CDR1 is SGDLS, CDR2 YYNGEE. The CDR3 is CASSVEGAHFTKNIQYF. In nucleotides, the CDR3 is TGTGCCAGCAGCGTAGAGGGGGCACATTTCACCAAAAACATTCAGTACTTC. Using reference TRBV9 and TRBJ2-4 for the parts outside the CDR3, the full variable domain is DSGVTQTPKHLITATGQRVTLRCSPRSGDLSVYWYQQSLDQGLQFLIQYYNGEERAKGNILERFSAQQFPDLHSELNLSSLELGDSALYFCASSVEGAHFTKNIQYFGAGTRLSVL.

This sequence joins TRBV28 and TRBJ1-2; 7 bases match TRBD1. The CDR3 totals 16 residues. V shed 3 bases, J shed 4 bases, and the junction held 11 bases outside the gene matches. Germline V lookup: CDR1 MDHEN, CDR2 SYDVKM. The CDR3 region has the DNA TGTGCCAGCAGTTTGACAGGGAGCGGATCCGGCTATGGCTACACCTTC. It translates to CASSLTGSGSGYGYTF.

This clone was counted once. CDR3 protein: CASAKDGQTNSPLHF. The DNA of the CDR3 is TGTGCCAGCGCAAAGGATGGACAAACTAATTCACCCCTCCACTTT. J is TRBJ1-6 and V is TRBV18; D is possibly TRBD1 (5 bases). Looked up from germline, CDR1 is KGHSH and CDR2 is LQKENI. This CDR3 region has 15 residues. V was cut by 8 bases and J by 6 bases, with 17 bases left in between. The whole variable domain, remainder taken from reference TRBV18 and TRBJ1-6, is NAGVMQNPRHLVRRRGQEARLRCSPMKGHSHVYWYRQLPEEGLKFMVYLQKENIIDESGMPKERFSAEFPKEGPSILRIQQVVRGDSAAYFCASAKDGQTNSPLHFGNGTRLTVT.

The chain recombines TRBV7-3 with TRBJ1-1; tentatively, D is TRBD1 (6 bases). Trimming shortened V by 5 bases and J by 2 bases, and 12 bases separated the two germline ends. This CDR3 region has 14 residues. CDR1 and CDR2 from the germline V gene are SGHTA and FQGTGA. In DNA, the CDR3 is TGTGCCAGCAGCCCACAGGGAACAAACACTGAAGCTTTCTTT. Amino acids: CASSPQGTNTEAFF.

The gene calls are TRBV9 and TRBJ2-1, with 9 bases that match TRBD2. Germline CDR1 reads SGDLS; CDR2 reads YYNGEE. The CDR3 consists of 15 residues. V gave up 0 bases and J gave up 9 bases; unmatched junction bases: 7. This CDR3 reads CASSVVPSGDSEQFF. The CDR3 region has the DNA TGTGCCAGCAGCGTAGTTCCTAGCGGGGATAGTGAGCAGTTCTTC. Complete variable domain (other parts from reference TRBV9 and TRBJ2-1): DSGVTQTPKHLITATGQRVTLRCSPRSGDLSVYWYQQSLDQGLQFLIQYYNGEERAKGNILERFSAQQFPDLHSELNLSSLELGDSALYFCASSVVPSGDSEQFFGPGTRLTVL.

This sequence joins TRBV10-1 and TRBJ1-2; 7 nucleotides align to TRBD1. Germline V gene lookup returns CDR1 WNHNN and CDR2 SYGVQD (reference sequence). CDR3 length: 13 amino acids. V was pared by 3 bases and J by 8 bases, with 6 bases of the junction left unmatched. The CDR3 region has the DNA TGCGCCAGCAGTGAAGGACAGGCGTGGGGCTACACCTTC. As protein: CASSEGQAWGYTF.

The chain recombines TRBV11-2 with TRBJ2-1; 8 nucleotides agree with TRBD2. This CDR3 comprises 19 residues. Germline CDR1 is SGHAT and CDR2 is FQNNGV. Trimming took 5 bases from V and 0 from J; bases not matched to a gene: 15. CDR3 amino acids: CASSPRVLAGWSSYNEQFF. CDR3 in DNA: TGTGCCAGCAGCCCCCGAGTCTTAGCGGGGTGGAGCTCCTACAATGAGCAGTTCTTC.

This clone was counted only a few times. This chain joins TRBV4-3 and TRBJ2-7; the match to TRBD1 covers 7 bases. V shed 6 bases, J shed 5 bases, and the junction held 10 bases outside the gene matches. The germline CDR1 and CDR2 sequences are LGHNA and YSLEER. The CDR3 is made up of 14 amino acids. DNA of the CDR3: TGCGCCAGCAGTGAACAGGGGAACCGCCACGAGCAGTACTTC. Amino acids: CASSEQGNRHEQYF.

This clone was found once. The chain links TRBV7-9 to TRBJ1-1; D remains ambiguous. Trimming pared 5 bases from V and 7 bases from J, leaving 17 bases between. The germline gives CDR1 SEHNR, CDR2 FQNEAQ (reference sequence). There are 14 residues in the CDR3. The CDR3 DNA is TGTGCCAGCAGCCGCCCCAACCCCCGGAGTGAAGCTTTCTTT. It is translated as CASSRPNPRSEAFF. Full variable domain (outside the CDR3, taken from reference TRBV7-9 and TRBJ1-1): DTGVSQNPRHKITKRGQNVTFRCDPISEHNRLYWYRQTLGQGPEFLTYFQNEAQLEKSRLLSDRFSAERPKGSFSTLEIQRTEQGDSAMYLCASSRPNPRSEAFFGQGTRLTVV.

The gene calls are TRBV7-2 and TRBJ2-7; D is ambiguous. The V gene lost 0 bases and the J gene lost 5 bases, with 5 bases spanning the gap. The CDR3 runs to 12 residues. Per the germline V gene, CDR1 is SGHTA and CDR2 is FQGNSA. The CDR3 DNA is TGTGCCAGCAGCTTAGCCCTACACGAGCAGTACTTC. It yields the protein CASSLALHEQYF.

The chain combines TRBV9 with TRBJ2-1; 9 bases are a match to TRBD1. The CDR3 runs 15 residues. The V gene end was trimmed by 3 bases and the J gene end by 5 bases; junction bases not matched to a gene: 6. CDR1 is SGDLS and CDR2 is YYNGEE in the germline V gene. As DNA, the CDR3 is TGTGCCAGCAGCGGGACAGGGGTCTTAGACAATGAGCAGTTCTTC. It is translated as CASSGTGVLDNEQFF.

The chain uses TRBV3-1 (or the pseudogene TRBV3-2) and TRBJ2-2; 10 nucleotides match TRBD2. The CDR3 runs 16 residues. The trim removed 1 base at V and 8 bases at J, leaving 7 bases unmatched. Per the germline V gene, CDR1 is LGHDT and CDR2 is YNNKEL (reference sequence). As DNA, the CDR3 is TGTGCCAGCAGCCAAGGTGTACTAGCGGGGACGGGGGAGCTGTTTTTT. Its protein is CASSQGVLAGTGELFF.

The chain combines TRBV5-1 with TRBJ1-2, with 7 nucleotides matching TRBD1. V was clipped by 4 bases and J by 4 bases; unmatched bases: 4. Germline CDR1 reads SGHRS; CDR2 reads YFSETQ. The CDR3 sequence is 13 residues long. The CDR3 bases are TGCGCCAGCAGCCCGACAGGGCCCTATGGCTACACCTTC. Its translation: CASSPTGPYGYTF. Drawing the rest from reference TRBV5-1 and TRBJ1-2, the complete variable domain is KAGVTQTPRYLIKTRGQQVTLSCSPISGHRSVSWYQQTPGQGLQFLFEYFSETQRNKGNFPGRFSGRQFSNSRSEMNVSTLELGDSALYLCASSPTGPYGYTFGSGTRLTVV.

The chain links TRBV11-2 to TRBJ1-2; D might be TRBD1 (5 bases). The CDR3 has 13 residues. The V gene's germline CDR1 is SGHAT and CDR2 FQNNGV. Deletions cut 7 bases from V and 7 bases from J, with 16 bases between. The CDR3, as DNA: TGTGCCAGCAAAAAGCAGGGTTCGGGTGGCTACACCTTC. This gives the protein CASKKQGSGGYTF.

A remark on this clone: One junction end does not reproduce the germline sequence, and a read error may be involved. V gene TRBV5-1 combines with J gene TRBJ1-1; D not certain. Per the germline V gene, CDR1 is SGHRS and CDR2 is YFSETQ. There are 14 residues in the CDR3. The CDR3 DNA is TGCGCCAGCAGCTTGTATGTGGGCGACACTGAAGCCTTCTTT. This encodes CASSLYVGDTEAFF.

The chain joins TRBV6-5 to TRBJ1-1; D gene uncertain. The CDR3 runs 13 residues. V shed 6 bases and J shed 1 base, with 9 bases lying between them. Per germline, CDR1 MNHEY and CDR2 SVGAGI. The CDR3 DNA sequence: TGTGCCAGCAGCCCCCCAGGGAACACTGAAGCTTTCTTT. It yields the protein CASSPPGNTEAFF.

The chain combines TRBV4-1 with TRBJ1-5; D gene uncertain. CDR3 length: 17 residues. Germline V gene sequence: CDR1 MGHRA, CDR2 YSYEKL. With 1 base removed from V and 0 bases from J, the gap between germline ends came to 13 bases. The CDR3 protein is CASSQGLGARSNQPQHF. Here the CDR3 DNA reads TGCGCCAGCAGCCAAGGACTCGGAGCGCGTAGCAATCAGCCCCAGCATTTT.

The genes are TRBV3-1 (or the pseudogene TRBV3-2) and TRBJ2-1; D call uncertain. Per germline, CDR1 LGHDT and CDR2 YNNKEL (reference sequence). Trimming removed 2 bases from V and 2 bases from J, with 16 bases in between. CDR3 size: 17 residues. The DNA for the CDR3 is TGTGCCAGCAGCCAATCTTACGACTCGAATGCCTACAATGAGCAGTTCTTC. It codes for CASSQSYDSNAYNEQFF.

The rearrangement links TRBV12-5 to TRBJ1-5; 7 nucleotides match TRBD1. Germline V gene data show CDR1 as LGHNT and CDR2 as FRNRAP. The CDR3 has 16 residues. Germline trimming cut 6 bases from V and 2 bases from J; bases unmatched to any gene: 10. CDR3 DNA: TGTGCTAGTGGCGATGAATTAAGGGGGCGCAATCAGCCCCAGCATTTT. This encodes CASGDELRGRNQPQHF.

This chain links TRBV20-1 with TRBJ2-7; 8 positions match TRBD2. The CDR3 covers 16 residues. From germline, CDR1 is DFQATT and CDR2 SNEGSKA (reference sequence). After removal of 3 bases from V and 1 base from J, the junction contained 11 bases not matched to a gene. CDR3 sequence reads: CSASKLAGLGSYEQYF. The CDR3 DNA reads TGCAGTGCTAGTAAGTTAGCGGGGCTCGGATCCTACGAGCAGTACTTC.

V and J are TRBV6-5 and TRBJ2-5; 10 positions agree with TRBD1. Unmatched junction bases numbered 5, after V lost 2 bases and J lost 5 bases. CDR1 is MNHEY, CDR2 SVGAGI, per germline. The CDR3 consists of 15 residues. CDR3 sequence: CASSYRGQGTETQYF. The CDR3 DNA reads as TGTGCCAGCAGTTACCGGGGACAGGGGACGGAGACCCAGTACTTC.

The chain uses TRBV4-3 and TRBJ1-5; D unclear. CDR1 and CDR2 (germline): LGHNA, YSLEER. V was cut by 0 bases and J by 7 bases, with 13 bases left in between. The CDR3 is made up of 15 amino acids. CDR3 loop: CASSQDWRGRQPQHF. DNA of the CDR3: TGCGCCAGCAGCCAAGATTGGCGAGGGCGGCAGCCCCAGCATTTT.

V usage is TRBV3-1 (or the pseudogene TRBV3-2) and J usage is TRBJ2-7; TRBD1 matches 7 bases. CDR1 is LGHDT, CDR2 YNNKEL, per germline (reference sequence). This CDR3 has 15 residues. V shed 0 bases, J shed 1 base, and the junction held 3 bases outside the gene matches. CDR3 sequence: CASSQDSTGSYEQYF. CDR3 nucleotide sequence: TGTGCCAGCAGCCAAGACTCGACAGGGTCCTACGAGCAGTACTTC.

This clone was found once. This chain uses TRBV19 with TRBJ1-6; D is unclear. The CDR3 is 12 residues long. Germline CDR1 LNHDA, CDR2 SQIVND (reference sequence). V lost 5 bases and J lost 9, with 8 bases in between. The CDR3 spells CASSVRSSPLHF. CDR3 sequence (DNA): TGTGCCAGTAGTGTGAGGAGTTCACCCCTCCACTTT.

The chain is built from TRBV5-1 and TRBJ2-5; maybe TRBD1 (5 bases). The CDR3 contains 16 residues. V was trimmed by 0 bases and J by 0 bases, leaving 12 bases between them. Germline V CDR1 and CDR2: SGHRS, YFSETQ. The CDR3 protein is CASSLEPGPYQETQYF. The CDR3 coding sequence is TGCGCCAGCAGCTTGGAGCCAGGGCCGTACCAAGAGACCCAGTACTTC.

In this sample, this clone turned up once. The rearrangement joins TRBV27 to TRBJ2-7; the match to TRBD2 covers 7 bases. CDR1 is MNHEY, CDR2 SMNVEV, per germline (reference sequence). V dropped 1 base and J dropped 6; count of bases not matched to a gene: 6. The CDR3 loop spans 14 amino acids. The CDR3 bases are TGTGCCAGCAGTTTATGGGGTGGGGGGGGCGAGCAGTACTTC. Its translation: CASSLWGGGGEQYF.

The chain has TRBV28 and TRBJ1-3; 11 nucleotides line up with TRBD1. The V gene's germline CDR1 is MDHEN and CDR2 SYDVKM. The CDR3 is made up of 15 amino acids. V shed 3 bases, J shed 7 bases, and the junction held 5 bases outside the gene matches. CDR3 sequence: CASSFPGDRGNTIYF. The CDR3 DNA is TGTGCCAGCAGTTTTCCCGGGGACAGGGGGAACACCATATATTTT.

The chain links TRBV6-6 to TRBJ2-1; 13 bases agree with TRBD2. CDR1 is MNHNY and CDR2 is SVGAGI in the germline V gene (reference sequence). The trim removed 3 bases at V and 9 bases at J, leaving 8 bases unmatched. This CDR3 spans 16 amino acids. The CDR3 here is CASSYTTSGGAAEQFF. DNA for the CDR3: TGTGCCAGCAGTTATACAACTAGCGGGGGGGCCGCTGAGCAGTTCTTC.